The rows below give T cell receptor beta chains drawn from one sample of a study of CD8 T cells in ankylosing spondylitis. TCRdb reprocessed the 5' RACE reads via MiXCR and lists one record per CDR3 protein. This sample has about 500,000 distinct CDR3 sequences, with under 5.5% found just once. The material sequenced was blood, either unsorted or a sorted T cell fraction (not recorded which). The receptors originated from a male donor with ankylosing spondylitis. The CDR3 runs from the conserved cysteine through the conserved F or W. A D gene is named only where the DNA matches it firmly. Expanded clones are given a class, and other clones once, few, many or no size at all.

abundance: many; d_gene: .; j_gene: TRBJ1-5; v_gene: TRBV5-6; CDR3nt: TGTGCCAGCAGCATTACAGGGCATCAGCCCCAGCATTTT; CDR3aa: CASSITGHQPQHF
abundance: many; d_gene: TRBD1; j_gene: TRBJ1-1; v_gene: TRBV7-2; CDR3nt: TGTGCCAGCAGCGCCCACAGGGGAGTTACTGAAGCTTTCTTT; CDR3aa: CASSAHRGVTEAFF
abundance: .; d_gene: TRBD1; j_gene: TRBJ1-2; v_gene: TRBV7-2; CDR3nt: TGTGCCAGCAGCTCGGGACAGGGGAATATCGAAATCTATGGCTACACCTTC; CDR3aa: CASSSGQGNIEIYGYTF
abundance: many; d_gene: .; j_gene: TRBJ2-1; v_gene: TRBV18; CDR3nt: TGTGCCAGCTCACCACCGGTTCGACAATACAATGAGCAGTTCTTC; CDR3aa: CASSPPVRQYNEQFF
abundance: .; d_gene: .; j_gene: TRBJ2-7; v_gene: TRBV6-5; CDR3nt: TGTGCCAGCAGTTACCTGGAGAATTCACGAGGGTACGAGCAGTACTTC; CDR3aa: CASSYLENSRGYEQYF
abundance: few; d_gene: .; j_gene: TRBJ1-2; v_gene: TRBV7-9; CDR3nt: TGTGCCAGCACCCGGGACCCACCCGGGGTTGACTATGGCTACACCTTC; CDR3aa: CASTRDPPGVDYGYTF
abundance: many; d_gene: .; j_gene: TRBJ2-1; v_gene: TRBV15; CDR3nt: TGTGCCACCAGCAGAGATCTGGTGGGAGGCTCAATAGATGAGCAGTTCTTC; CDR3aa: CATSRDLVGGSIDEQFF
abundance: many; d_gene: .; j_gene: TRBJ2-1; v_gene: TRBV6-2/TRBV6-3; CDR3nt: TGTGCCAGCAGACCGAGGGAGGAAAGCTCCTACAATGAGCAGTTCTTC; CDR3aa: CASRPREESSYNEQFF
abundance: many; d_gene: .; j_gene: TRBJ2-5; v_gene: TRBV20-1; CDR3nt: TGCAGTGCTCTCAAGGAGGCCTCCCGGGAGACCCAGTACTTC; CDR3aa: CSALKEASRETQYF
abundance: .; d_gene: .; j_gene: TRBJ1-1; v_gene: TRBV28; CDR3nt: TGTGCCAGCAGTCTTATAACAGGGACCACTGAAGCTTTCTTT; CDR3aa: CASSLITGTTEAFF
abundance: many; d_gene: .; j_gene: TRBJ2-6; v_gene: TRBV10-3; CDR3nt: TGTGCCACAAATGTAGGTCCCTCTGGGGCCAACGTCCTGACTTTC; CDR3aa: CATNVGPSGANVLTF
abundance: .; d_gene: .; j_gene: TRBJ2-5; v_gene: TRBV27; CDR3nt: TGTGCCAGCCGGGGGGCTAACCAAGAGACCCAGTACTTC; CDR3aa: CASRGANQETQYF
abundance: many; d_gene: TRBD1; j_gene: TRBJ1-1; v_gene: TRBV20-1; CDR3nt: TGCAGTGCTAGGAACAGGGGGCGGACTGAAGCTTTCTTT; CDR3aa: CSARNRGRTEAFF
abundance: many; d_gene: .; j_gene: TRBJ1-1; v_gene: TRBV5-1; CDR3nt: TGCGCCAGCAGCGGAGACAGAATGAACACTGAAGCTTTCTTT; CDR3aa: CASSGDRMNTEAFF
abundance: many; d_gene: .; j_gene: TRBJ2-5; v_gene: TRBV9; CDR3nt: TGTGCCAGCAGCGTAGTTGGTCTAGCAGGCCAAGAGACCCAGTACTTC; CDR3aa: CASSVVGLAGQETQYF
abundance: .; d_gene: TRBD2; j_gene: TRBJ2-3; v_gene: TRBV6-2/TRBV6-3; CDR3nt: TGTGCCAGCAGTCGGACTTTGGCGGGGGTGACCGAAGATACGCAGTATTTT; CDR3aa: CASSRTLAGVTEDTQYF
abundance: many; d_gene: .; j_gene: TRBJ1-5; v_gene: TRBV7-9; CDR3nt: TGTGCCAGCAGCTTCACAAGCAATCAGCCCCAGCATTTT; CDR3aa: CASSFTSNQPQHF